Following are 15 T cell receptor beta chains from one sample sequenced in a study of T-cell memory formation after mild COVID-19. TCRdb passed the 5' RACE reads through MiXCR, listing each CDR3 protein once. The sample consists of 65,000 to 95,000 distinct CDR3 sequences, around 13% of them appearing once. The sequenced sample consisted of PBMCs or a T cell subset sorted from them (not recorded which). The receptors originated from a young man who had mild COVID-19 (a few samples of this study predate the infection). Cell type and time point are not known.

This clonotype came up a few times. The genes are TRBV19 and TRBJ1-2, with TRBD1 identical over 7 bases. The junction had 11 bases not matched to a gene; V was cut back by 4 bases and J by 3 bases. Germline CDR1 LNHDA, CDR2 SQIVND (reference sequence). The CDR3 runs to 16 residues. As DNA, the CDR3 is TGTGCCAGTAGTAGACCGACCTGGACAGGCGACTATGGCTACACCTTC. This sequence encodes CASSRPTWTGDYGYTF.

The chain joins TRBV4-1 to TRBJ2-1; TRBD2 is a possible D gene (5 bases). CDR1 and CDR2 from the germline V gene are MGHRA and YSYEKL. Trimming left V 4 bases short and J 4 bases short, with 11 bases between. CDR3 length: 14 amino acids. CDR3 protein: CASSRGPGYNEQFF. The CDR3 nucleotides read TGCGCCAGCAGCCGCGGGCCGGGATACAATGAGCAGTTCTTC.

This clonotype has only a few counts. The rearrangement uses TRBV4-1 and TRBJ2-6; D call uncertain. CDR1 and CDR2 from the germline V gene are MGHRA and YSYEKL. The CDR3 runs to 14 residues. Deletions cut 4 bases from V and 4 bases from J, with 8 bases between. CDR3 loop: CASSPHKGANVLTF. DNA for the CDR3: TGCGCCAGCAGCCCTCATAAGGGGGCCAACGTCCTGACTTTC.

This clonotype was seen a handful of times. The chain couples TRBV7-6 to TRBJ2-3; D unresolved. Germline V gene data show CDR1 as SGHVS and CDR2 as FNYEAQ. The CDR3 is 14 residues long. The germline V and J ends were trimmed by 1 base and 0 bases, with 5 bases remaining between them. The CDR3 DNA reads as TGTGCCAGCAGCTTAGAAGACAGCACAGATACGCAGTATTTT. Its protein product is CASSLEDSTDTQYF.

This clonotype was observed a handful of times. This chain uses TRBV27 with TRBJ2-2, with 16 bases identical to TRBD2. The V segment lost 8 bases and the J segment 0 bases; nucleotides outside the gene matches: 6. Per the germline V gene, CDR1 is MNHEY and CDR2 is SMNVEV (reference sequence). The CDR3 loop spans 18 amino acids. The CDR3 coding sequence is TGTGCCAGCCTGGGACTAGCGGGGGGGCCCCCGAACACCGGGGAGCTGTTTTTT. It translates to CASLGLAGGPPNTGELFF.

Only a few counts were recorded for this clonotype. The gene calls are TRBV18 and TRBJ2-1; 8 positions match TRBD2. CDR3 length: 16 residues. The germline V gene encodes CDR1 KGHSH and CDR2 LQKENI. J was trimmed by 9 bases and V by 6 bases; bases with no gene match: 16. The CDR3 DNA reads as TGTGCCAGCTCGTCCTCCGGGGGGGCCCTTTTCGGTGAGCAGTTCTTC. Amino acid sequence: CASSSSGGALFGEQFF.

This chain links TRBV29-1 with TRBJ2-5; a possible D gene is TRBD1 (5 bases). Trimming took 2 bases from V and 7 from J, leaving 14 bases between them. Germline loops: CDR1 SQVTM, CDR2 ANQGSEA. The CDR3 loop spans 13 amino acids. In nucleotides, the CDR3 is TGCAGCGTTGAACCCCTGGGGCGTGGGACCCAGTACTTC. Translated: CSVEPLGRGTQYF.

The rearrangement uses TRBV5-4 and TRBJ1-6, with D possibly matching TRBD1 (5 bases). V gave up 0 bases and J gave up 6 bases, with 7 bases separating them. The CDR3 is 14 residues long. The V gene's germline CDR1 is SGHNT and CDR2 YYREEE (reference sequence). Here the CDR3 DNA reads TGTGCCAGCAGCTTGGGAGGGGTTAATTCACCCCTCCACTTT. Residues: CASSLGGVNSPLHF.

Only a few counts were recorded for this clonotype. This chain joins TRBV14 and TRBJ1-2, with D perhaps matching TRBD1 (6 bases). V lost 0 bases to trimming and J lost 8 bases, with 16 bases between them. CDR3 length: 15 residues. Germline values: CDR1 SGHDN, CDR2 FVKESK. CDR3 protein: CASSQDIIIRGGYTF. The CDR3, as DNA: TGTGCCAGCAGCCAAGATATAATCATCAGGGGCGGCTACACCTTC.

The rearrangement links TRBV6-1 to TRBJ1-5, with D possibly TRBD1 on 6 matching bases. Between the trimmed V and J ends, which lost 4 bases and 1 base, there was a span of 14 bases. The CDR3 runs 16 residues. CDR1 and CDR2 from the germline V gene are MNHNS and SASEGT. The CDR3 is CASSATEQGSNQPQHF. The CDR3 DNA is TGTGCCAGCAGTGCTACGGAACAGGGAAGCAATCAGCCCCAGCATTTT.

This clonotype was seen many times. This sequence joins TRBV10-2 and TRBJ2-2, with D hard to call. Germline lookup yields CDR1 WSHSY and CDR2 SAAADI. V dropped 3 bases and J dropped 5 bases, with 1 base sitting between them. The CDR3 contains 11 residues. CDR3 residues: CASSDTGELFF. CDR3 nucleotides: TGCGCCAGCAGTGATACCGGGGAGCTGTTTTTT.

Worth noting for this clonotype: Germline and junction disagree at one end, which may indicate a read error. The rearrangement links TRBV3-1 to TRBJ2-1; tentatively, D is TRBD2 (6 bases). Per the germline V gene, CDR1 is LGHDT and CDR2 is YNNKEL (reference sequence). The CDR3 spans 15 residues. The CDR3 loop is CSSSTRSGSYNEQFF. The CDR3 DNA is TGTTCCAGCAGCACTCGTAGCGGCTCCTACAATGAGCAGTTCTTC.

In this sample, this clonotype turned up a few times. This sequence joins TRBV5-1 and TRBJ2-1; 8 nucleotides agree with TRBD1. Germline CDR1 SGHRS, CDR2 YFSETQ. The CDR3 has 19 residues. V shed 3 bases and J 1 base; nucleotides not matched to a gene: 15. CDR3 coding DNA: TGCGCCAGCAGCTCCTTCGAACCGGGACAGGTCTTGTCCTACAATGAGCAGTTCTTC. Its protein product is CASSSFEPGQVLSYNEQFF.

The chain recombines TRBV4-1 with TRBJ2-7; tentative D call: TRBD1 (6 bases). V lost 3 bases and J lost 4, with 10 bases in between. The CDR3 length is 13 residues. Germline loops: CDR1 MGHRA, CDR2 YSYEKL. The CDR3 nucleotides are TGCGCCAGCAGCCACCCGACAGGATACGAGCAGTACTTC. This encodes CASSHPTGYEQYF.

V and J are TRBV4-3 and TRBJ1-1; TRBD1 might be the D (6 bases). This CDR3 contains 14 residues. The V and J ends lost 1 base and 4 bases respectively, with 10 bases between them. CDR1 is LGHNA, CDR2 YSLEER, per germline. DNA for the CDR3: TGCGCCAGCAGCCAAGTACAGGGAAGCACTGAAGCTTTCTTT. Translation gives CASSQVQGSTEAFF.